Following are 19 T cell receptor beta chains from one sample sequenced in a study of T-cell reconstitution after alpha-beta-depleted transplantation in children (dated by TCRdb to 2016 to 2018). Libraries were built with PCR. TCRdb records Illumina HiSeq 2500 as the sequencer. TCR library preparation used molecular barcoding, with unique molecular identifiers applied to normalize quantification of the TCRbeta repertoire. TCRdb reworked the public reads: Q25 trimming with fastp, MiXCR clone assembly, productive beta chains retained. Rows merge per CDR3 protein into single entries with the most common DNA and genes. Counted in this sample were about 610,000 distinct CDR3 sequences; more than 9% of them appeared once. The ten biggest clones cover about 4.2% of the sample. The sample in question was PBMCs from the stem cell graft donor, obtained from the stem cell graft. The receptors originated from a human donor who donated a stem cell graft to a child with acute myeloid leukemia.

The rearrangement links TRBV6-1 to TRBJ2-7, with 9 bases lining up with TRBD2. J was trimmed by 7 bases and V by 6 bases; bases with no gene match: 16. CDR1 is MNHNS and CDR2 is SASEGT in the germline V gene. CDR3 length equals 16 residues. The CDR3 reads CASSSEVGREGGEQYF. In DNA form, the CDR3 reads TGTGCCAGCAGCTCGGAAGTGGGGCGGGAGGGCGGTGAGCAGTACTTC.

This clonotype has only a few counts. The chain has TRBV6-1 and TRBJ1-1; TRBD1 might be the D (5 bases). The CDR3 sequence is 14 residues long. CDR1 and CDR2 (germline): MNHNS, SASEGT. V was pared by 6 bases and J by 4 bases, with 15 bases between. The CDR3 loop is CASRKGTTGTEAFF. For the CDR3, the DNA is TGTGCCAGCAGAAAGGGGACCACAGGCACTGAAGCTTTCTTT.

About this clonotype itself: Germline and junction disagree at one end, which may indicate a read error. The chain has TRBV20-1 and TRBJ2-7; 9 bases match TRBD2. Looked up from germline, CDR1 is DFQATT and CDR2 is SNEGSKA (reference sequence). The CDR3 sequence is 16 residues long. CDR3 sequence (DNA): TGCTGTGCTAGAGGGGGAGAACTAGCGGGTTCCTACGAGCAGTACTTC. Protein: CCARGGELAGSYEQYF.

At least ten counts were recorded for this clonotype. This chain joins TRBV5-6 and TRBJ2-3; 12 bases match TRBD2. Germline V gives CDR1 SGHDT, CDR2 YYEEEE. The CDR3 is 17 amino acids. The trim removed 4 bases at V and 2 bases at J, leaving 8 bases unmatched. The CDR3 loop is CASSIPTSGSATDTQYF. The CDR3 bases are TGTGCCAGCAGCATTCCGACTAGCGGGAGCGCCACAGATACGCAGTATTTT.

The chain uses TRBV30 and TRBJ2-1; 10 bases align to TRBD2. The CDR3 consists of 13 residues. Germline V lookup: CDR1 GTSNPN, CDR2 SVGIG (reference sequence). The junction had 6 bases not matched to a gene; V was cut back by 1 base and J by 12 bases. CDR3 amino acids: CAWSGLAGVGQFF. The CDR3, as DNA: TGTGCCTGGAGTGGGCTAGCGGGAGTAGGGCAGTTCTTC.

As for this clonotype: This may stem from a read error, because a much larger clone lies one nucleotide away. This likely comes from a read error, as the CDR3 has no conserved phenylalanine or tryptophan at its end. J is TRBJ1-4 and V is TRBV5-5, with D possibly matching TRBD1 (6 bases). The V end was cut by 0 bases, the J end by 11 bases, with 11 bases between. Germline V gives CDR1 SGHKS, CDR2 YYEKEE (reference sequence). This CDR3 contains 13 residues. CDR3 DNA sequence: TGTGCCAGCAGCTTGGAAGGCGACAGGAAACTGTTTATT. As protein: CASSLEGDRKLFI.

This clonotype was seen a few times. J is TRBJ2-1 and V is TRBV15, with D possibly TRBD2 on 7 matching bases. The CDR3 consists of 16 residues. V shed 5 bases and J shed 3 bases, with 17 bases lying between them. Germline V gene sequence: CDR1 LNHNV, CDR2 YYDKDF (reference sequence). CDR3 in DNA: TGTGCCACCAGCCGGGGGGCGGGAGACCTCTACAATGAGCAGTTCTTC. Translated, it gives CATSRGAGDLYNEQFF.

This clonotype was counted between two and nine times. The chain recombines TRBV7-6 with TRBJ2-1; 9 positions match TRBD1. The CDR3 has 17 amino acids. V trimming: 5 bases; J trimming: 8 bases; junction bases outside the gene matches: 16. The V gene's germline CDR1 is SGHVS and CDR2 FNYEAQ. The CDR3 nucleotides are TGTGCCAGCAGCGAGTCGGACAGGGGTGGGGAAGGAGATGAGCAGTTCTTC. Residues: CASSESDRGGEGDEQFF.

This clonotype has a count of ten or more. This sequence joins TRBV12-3 or TRBV12-4 and TRBJ2-3; no firm D call. V was trimmed by 4 bases and J by 4 bases, leaving 12 bases between them. The CDR3 covers 14 residues. The CDR3 loop is CASSSPQSADTQYF. The DNA for the CDR3 is TGTGCCAGCAGTTCCCCCCAGTCTGCAGATACGCAGTATTTT.

There are a few counts of this clonotype. This chain links TRBV15 with TRBJ1-1; D gene ambiguous. The CDR3 loop spans 14 amino acids. Germline V lookup: CDR1 LNHNV, CDR2 YYDKDF (reference sequence). The V and J ends lost 4 bases and 7 bases respectively, with 16 bases between them. CDR3: CATSTLTGGLEAFF. The CDR3, as DNA: TGTGCCACCAGCACCCTGACGGGTGGACTTGAAGCTTTCTTT.

This clonotype was counted between two and nine times. The chain recombines TRBV6-5 with TRBJ1-1; TRBD1 might be the D (5 bases). The germline gives CDR1 MNHEY, CDR2 SVGAGI. The CDR3 spans 12 residues. Deletions cut 0 bases from V and 10 bases from J, with 9 bases between. This CDR3 is CASSYSTGTAFF. The CDR3 DNA reads TGTGCCAGCAGTTACTCGACGGGGACAGCTTTCTTT.

This clonotype was seen only a few times. The gene calls are TRBV27 and TRBJ1-2, with 9 bases identical to TRBD1. Germline assignment: CDR1 MNHEY and CDR2 SMNVEV (reference sequence). This CDR3 contains 14 residues. V dropped 10 bases and J dropped 0; count of bases not matched to a gene: 6. CDR3 loop: CATIGQGPNYGYTF. CDR3 DNA: TGTGCCACCATAGGACAGGGGCCTAACTATGGCTACACCTTC.

Many counts were recorded for this clonotype. The chain is built from TRBV20-1 and TRBJ2-7; TRBD2 is a possible D gene (6 bases). From germline, CDR1 is DFQATT and CDR2 SNEGSKA (reference sequence). Between the trimmed V and J ends, which lost 5 bases and 2 bases, there was a span of 16 bases. The CDR3 runs 14 residues. This CDR3 reads CSAPPGRTTYEQYF. The CDR3 DNA reads TGCAGTGCTCCCCCGGGACGGACTACCTACGAGCAGTACTTC.

V and J are TRBV3-1 and TRBJ2-7; D uncertain. Between the trimmed V and J ends, which lost 0 bases and 3 bases, there was a span of 9 bases. The CDR3 has 14 amino acids. Germline V gene sequence: CDR1 LGHDT, CDR2 YNNKEL (reference sequence). This chain's CDR3 is CASSQDPVGYEQYF. The CDR3 nucleotides read TGTGCCAGCAGCCAAGATCCCGTGGGCTACGAGCAGTACTTC.

This clonotype was seen a few times. V is TRBV29-1 and J is TRBJ1-1, with 11 bases fitting TRBD1. V was clipped by 5 bases and J by 7 bases; unmatched bases: 6. This CDR3 spans 13 amino acids. Germline V gene sequence: CDR1 SQVTM, CDR2 ANQGSEA. The CDR3 DNA follows: TGCAGCGTTCGCGGACAGGGGGCACTTGAAGCTTTCTTT. This encodes CSVRGQGALEAFF.

This clonotype was picked up a small number of times. This chain links TRBV9 with TRBJ2-7, with TRBD2 matching over 9 bases. The CDR3 contains 15 residues. The V gene end was trimmed by 0 bases and the J gene end by 6 bases; junction bases not matched to a gene: 7. Germline V gene lookup returns CDR1 SGDLS and CDR2 YYNGEE. The CDR3 DNA reads as TGTGCCAGCAGCGTAGACGGCGGGAGGGCCGGCGAGCAGTACTTC. Protein: CASSVDGGRAGEQYF.

This clonotype was seen ten or more times. The chain carries TRBV29-1 and TRBJ2-5, with 10 bases lining up with TRBD1. The CDR3 length is 14 residues. Germline-derived CDR1 and CDR2 are SQVTM and ANQGSEA. Trimming took 6 bases from V and 4 from J; bases not matched to a gene: 8. The CDR3 loop reads CSVERTGGTETQYF. The CDR3, as DNA: TGCAGCGTGGAAAGGACAGGGGGGACAGAGACCCAGTACTTC.

This clonotype was counted between two and nine times. The chain links TRBV29-1 to TRBJ1-1, with a possible D match to TRBD1 (5 bases). Germline CDR1 and CDR2: SQVTM and ANQGSEA. The CDR3 is 16 residues long. V lost 0 bases and J 4 bases, leaving 18 bases between the germline ends. CDR3 region: CSVEDRSAGRSTEAFF. The CDR3 DNA follows: TGCAGCGTTGAAGATAGATCAGCGGGGCGGAGCACTGAAGCTTTCTTT.

This clonotype occurred a few times. J is TRBJ2-3 and V is TRBV20-1, with D perhaps matching TRBD2 (6 bases). Germline CDR1 DFQATT, CDR2 SNEGSKA (reference sequence). The CDR3 has 14 amino acids. Between the trimmed V and J ends, which lost 0 bases and 1 base, there was a span of 8 bases. For the CDR3, the DNA is TGCAGTGCTAGAGACCCTAGCGGCACAGATACGCAGTATTTT. It yields the protein CSARDPSGTDTQYF.